The 24 T cell receptor beta chains below come from one sample, sequenced in a study of blood T cell repertoires in COVID-19. Produced via immunoSEQ multiplex PCR; TCRdb's table is partial and in-frame only. The sample has about 410,000 clones; about nine tenths are singletons. The sequenced sample consisted of peripheral blood. The receptors were sampled from a woman aged 30 to 39 with active or convalescent COVID-19.

This clone was seen just once. The sample holds other DNA sequences that translate to the same CDR3. The V gene is TRBV10-3, the J gene TRBJ2-1, with 7 bases identical to TRBD2. The length of the CDR3 is 15 residues. The junction had 1 base not matched to a gene; V was cut back by 0 bases and J by 2 bases. Germline V CDR1 and CDR2: ENHRY, SYGVKD. The CDR3 sequence is CAISESSGAYNEQFF. CDR3 coding DNA: TGTGCCATCAGTGAGTCGAGCGGGGCCTACAATGAGCAGTTCTTC.

J is TRBJ2-5 and V is TRBV5-1; 8 bases align to TRBD2. CDR1 is SGHRS and CDR2 is YFSETQ in the germline V gene. This CDR3 comprises 18 residues. Trimming took 6 bases from V and 5 from J; bases not matched to a gene: 21. CDR3: CASTTGSGSLLTVETQYF. DNA for the CDR3: TGCGCCAGCACCACTGGAAGCGGGAGCCTACTCACCGTCGAGACCCAGTACTTC.

This chain connects TRBV3-1 (or the pseudogene TRBV3-2) to TRBJ2-7, with D perhaps TRBD1 (5 bases). V gave up 1 base and J gave up 3 bases, with 7 bases separating them. The CDR3 extends over 13 amino acids. Germline loops: CDR1 LGHDT, CDR2 YNNKEL (reference sequence). CDR3: CASSQGRGYEQYF. The CDR3 DNA reads TGTGCCAGCAGCCAAGGAAGGGGCTACGAGCAGTACTTC.

This rearrangement joins TRBV5-4 to TRBJ1-2; D is perhaps TRBD1 (5 bases). V was shortened by 4 bases and J by 4 bases, with 11 bases between the two germline ends. The germline gives CDR1 SGHNT, CDR2 YYREEE (reference sequence). The CDR3 extends over 13 amino acids. CDR3 sequence: CASSARGAYGYTF. The CDR3 bases are TGTGCCAGCAGCGCTAGGGGTGCCTATGGCTACACCTTC.

The chain recombines TRBV7-8 with TRBJ1-1; D gene unclear. Germline CDR1 SGHVS, CDR2 FQNEAQ. V was shortened by 3 bases and J by 1 base, with 6 bases between the two germline ends. CDR3 length equals 13 residues. The CDR3 coding sequence is TGTGCCAGCAGCTTGATAGAGAACACTGAAGCTTTCTTT. Protein product: CASSLIENTEAFF.

V is TRBV28 and J is TRBJ1-5, with D possibly TRBD1 on 5 matching bases. This CDR3 region has 14 residues. Per germline, CDR1 MDHEN and CDR2 SYDVKM. Trimming shortened V by 5 bases and J by 1 base, and 9 bases separated the two germline ends. CDR3 nucleotide sequence: TGTGCCAGCAGTCAGGGTGGGAGCAATCAGCCCCAGCATTTT. Protein: CASSQGGSNQPQHF.

The V call is TRBV27, the J call TRBJ2-7; 9 bases align to TRBD2. Trimming removed 4 bases from V and 2 bases from J; junction bases left unmatched: 9. From germline, CDR1 is MNHEY and CDR2 SMNVEV (reference sequence). The CDR3 spans 16 residues. For the CDR3, the DNA is TGTGCCAGCAGTTGGGGCAGCGGGAGGACTACCTACGAGCAGTACTTC. Protein sequence: CASSWGSGRTTYEQYF.

V is TRBV2 and J is TRBJ1-2; D is unresolved. CDR3 length equals 14 residues. V lost 3 bases to trimming and J lost 8 bases, with 16 bases between them. The germline gives CDR1 SNHLY, CDR2 FYNNEI. The CDR3 is CASSDLGGGIGYTF. CDR3 sequence (DNA): TGTGCCAGCAGTGATCTGGGAGGAGGTATAGGCTACACCTTC. Complete variable domain (other parts from reference TRBV2 and TRBJ1-2): EPEVTQTPSHQVTQMGQEVILRCVPISNHLYFYWYRQILGQKVEFLVSFYNNEISEKSEIFDDQFSVERPDGSNFTLKIRSTKLEDSAMYFCASSDLGGGIGYTFGSGTRLTVV.

This rearrangement joins TRBV7-9 to TRBJ2-3; TRBD2 matches at 14 bases. Germline assignment: CDR1 SEHNR and CDR2 FQNEAQ (reference sequence). The J segment lost 2 bases and the V segment lost 5 bases, leaving 3 bases of the junction unmatched. The CDR3 is made up of 16 amino acids. For the CDR3, the DNA is TGTGCCAGCAGCAAGGGACTAGCGGGGGCCACAGATACGCAGTATTTT. Amino acid sequence: CASSKGLAGATDTQYF.

The chain combines TRBV27 with TRBJ1-2, with D unresolved. Germline-derived CDR1 and CDR2 are MNHEY and SMNVEV (reference sequence). This CDR3 has 16 amino acids. V shed 3 bases and J shed 8 bases, with 22 bases lying between them. Here the CDR3 DNA reads TGTGCCAGCAGTTTCAAACCCCAGCCAGGCGCCCGGGGCTACACCTTC. The encoded protein is CASSFKPQPGARGYTF.

The chain joins TRBV19 to TRBJ2-7; the match to TRBD2 covers 11 bases. Germline CDR1 reads LNHDA; CDR2 reads SQIVND (reference sequence). This CDR3 contains 18 residues. Trimming took 1 base from V and 0 from J; bases not matched to a gene: 8. The CDR3 sequence is CASSIGASGGTISYEQYF. Here the CDR3 DNA reads TGTGCCAGTAGTATAGGGGCTAGCGGGGGGACTATCTCCTACGAGCAGTACTTC. The full variable domain, its missing parts supplied by reference TRBV19 and TRBJ2-7, is DGGITQSPKYLFRKEGQNVTLSCEQNLNHDAMYWYRQDPGQGLRLIYYSQIVNDFQKGDIAEGYSVSREKKESFPLTVTSAQKNPTAFYLCASSIGASGGTISYEQYFGPGTRLTVT.

This clone was seen a single time. The sample carries other DNA sequences with the same CDR3. V is TRBV3-1 (or the pseudogene TRBV3-2) and J is TRBJ1-6; D perhaps matches TRBD1 (6 bases). This CDR3 contains 14 residues. Trimming left V 1 base short and J 6 bases short, with 7 bases between. Per germline, CDR1 LGHDT and CDR2 YNNKEL (reference sequence). CDR3 coding DNA: TGTGCCAGCAGCCAAGGACAGGTTAATTCACCCCTCCACTTT. This translates into CASSQGQVNSPLHF.

This clone was observed once. For the CDR3, the DNA is TGCGCCAGCAGCCATCTAGCGGCAAAGAATGAGCAGTTCTTC. Translated: CASSHLAAKNEQFF. This sequence joins TRBV5-1 and TRBJ2-1; TRBD2 agrees at 7 bases. From germline, CDR1 is SGHRS and CDR2 YFSETQ. V was clipped by 4 bases and J by 7 bases; unmatched bases: 8. This CDR3 has 14 residues.

This rearrangement joins TRBV2 to TRBJ1-5; tentative D call: TRBD1 (5 bases). Trimming shortened V by 4 bases and J by 3 bases, and 7 bases separated the two germline ends. The CDR3 runs to 13 residues. Germline assignment: CDR1 SNHLY and CDR2 FYNNEI. CDR3 sequence: CASSGQLNQPQHF. The CDR3 nucleotides read TGTGCCAGCAGTGGACAGCTCAATCAGCCCCAGCATTTT.

This clone occurred a few times. V is TRBV5-8 and J is TRBJ1-5; a possible D gene is TRBD1 (5 bases). V shed 0 bases and J shed 5 bases, with 12 bases lying between them. The CDR3 extends over 15 amino acids. Germline loops: CDR1 SGHTS, CDR2 YDEGEE. In DNA, the CDR3 is TGTGCCAGCAGCTTGGGTCAGGGATCGTATCAGCCCCAGCATTTT. Its translation is CASSLGQGSYQPQHF.

The V call is TRBV19, the J call TRBJ1-2; 9 bases are shared with TRBD1. CDR3 length: 16 residues. Trimming at V came to 5 bases and at J to 4 bases, leaving 11 bases not matched to a gene. Germline values: CDR1 LNHDA, CDR2 SQIVND (reference sequence). For the CDR3, the DNA is TGTGCCAGTAGTCCCCACCGGGACAGGGAGCTCTATGGCTACACCTTC. It encodes CASSPHRDRELYGYTF.

This clone was seen a handful of times. The identical CDR3 is also encoded by other nucleotide sequences in the sample. This chain uses TRBV2 with TRBJ1-1, with TRBD1 matching over 10 bases. Germline CDR1 is SNHLY and CDR2 is FYNNEI. The CDR3 runs to 15 residues. Losses at the gene ends were 6 bases for V and 1 base for J; bases not matched to a gene: 5. CDR3 nucleotide sequence: TGTGCCAGCAGCGACCGGACAGGGGGGAACACTGAAGCTTTCTTT. Its protein product is CASSDRTGGNTEAFF.

This clone has a single count. The J gene is TRBJ2-2, the V gene TRBV5-5; 9 bases map to TRBD1. Germline V gene data show CDR1 as SGHKS and CDR2 as YYEKEE (reference sequence). CDR3 length: 17 residues. J lost 4 bases, V lost 4 bases, and 11 bases had no gene match. CDR3 amino acids: CASSLGTGQGITGELFF. The DNA of the CDR3 is TGTGCCAGCAGCCTCGGTACGGGACAGGGCATCACCGGGGAGCTGTTTTTT.

The V call is TRBV15, the J call TRBJ1-1, with D perhaps TRBD1 (6 bases). V gave up 11 bases and J gave up 2 bases, with 15 bases separating them. The CDR3 covers 13 residues. Per germline, CDR1 LNHNV and CDR2 YYDKDF (reference sequence). DNA for the CDR3: TGTGCCTCAAAAAAGGACAGTAACACTGAAGCTTTCTTT. This gives the protein CASKKDSNTEAFF.

The chain links TRBV4-1 to TRBJ1-6; TRBD1 aligns across 7 bases. J gave up 5 bases and V 6 bases, and 10 bases lay outside the gene matches. This CDR3 is built from 16 residues. CDR1 and CDR2 from the germline V gene are MGHRA and YSYEKL. This chain's CDR3 is CASREDPGQHNSPLHF. The DNA of the CDR3 is TGCGCCAGCAGAGAAGATCCGGGACAGCATAATTCACCCCTCCACTTT.

The chain's CDR3 is CASSSLALYNEQFF. The CDR3 DNA is TGTGCCAGCAGTTCACTAGCGCTCTACAATGAGCAGTTCTTC. The rearrangement uses TRBV6-5 and TRBJ2-1, with 7 bases aligning to TRBD2. CDR1 and CDR2 (germline): MNHEY, SVGAGI. With V trimmed by 4 bases and J by 3 bases, 3 bases remained unmatched. The CDR3 totals 14 residues.

The rearrangement uses TRBV11-3 and TRBJ1-1; D not resolved. Germline V gene sequence: CDR1 SGHNT, CDR2 YENEEA. Trimming left V 5 bases short and J 7 bases short, with 14 bases between. CDR3 length: 13 amino acids. The CDR3 nucleotides read TGTGCCAGCAGCCAAGCCTCGGGTTTTGAAGCTTTCTTT. Encoded protein: CASSQASGFEAFF.

This clone came up once. The genes are TRBV30 and TRBJ2-7; 13 positions match TRBD2. The CDR3 has 13 amino acids. The germline gives CDR1 GTSNPN, CDR2 SVGIG (reference sequence). The J segment lost 6 bases and the V segment lost 4 bases, leaving 3 bases of the junction unmatched. DNA for the CDR3: TGTGCCTGGAAGGGACTAGCGGGAACCGAGCAGTACTTC. Translating it yields CAWKGLAGTEQYF.

This clone was detected once. This chain uses TRBV7-2 with TRBJ2-3; 13 nucleotides line up with TRBD2. Germline V gene lookup returns CDR1 SGHTA and CDR2 FQGNSA. The CDR3 contains 17 residues. After removal of 5 bases from V and 2 bases from J, the junction contained 7 bases not matched to a gene. CDR3 nucleotides: TGTGCCAGCAGCCCAGGACTAGCGGGAGTGAACACAGATACGCAGTATTTT. Its protein product is CASSPGLAGVNTDTQYF.